This T cell receptor beta chain was identified in a study of blood T cells in healthy people across ages. General study findings and limits: Observed TCR beta diversity showed a strong correlation with the percentage of naive T cells as measured by flow cytometry. Leaving the PBMCs unsorted stopped any conclusive comparison of naive versus antigen-experienced cells. Diversity figures derived from one million T cells were judged to underestimate the true value.

A word on this clonotype: Its specificity is not known.

The authors ran a second PCR of 7 to 11 cycles using a sample-barcoded 5' primer and a J-beta primer mix. TCRdb re-called the 5' RACE reads through MiXCR, storing one row per CDR3 protein. The table has around 1,500,000 distinct CDR3 sequences, roughly 40% seen once; the top ten hold less than 8%. Per germline, CDR1 SGHTA and CDR2 FQGNSA. The CDR3 has 15 amino acids. The germline V and J ends were trimmed by 5 bases and 6 bases, with 17 bases remaining between them. This sequence originates from a woman under 30 in good health. This chain joins TRBV7-2 and TRBJ2-1, with a possible D match to TRBD2 (5 bases). Specimen: blood. DNA of the CDR3: TGTGCCAGCAGCCTCCGGGGTAGCGAGATCAATGAGCAGTTCTTC. Translation: CASSLRGSEINEQFF.